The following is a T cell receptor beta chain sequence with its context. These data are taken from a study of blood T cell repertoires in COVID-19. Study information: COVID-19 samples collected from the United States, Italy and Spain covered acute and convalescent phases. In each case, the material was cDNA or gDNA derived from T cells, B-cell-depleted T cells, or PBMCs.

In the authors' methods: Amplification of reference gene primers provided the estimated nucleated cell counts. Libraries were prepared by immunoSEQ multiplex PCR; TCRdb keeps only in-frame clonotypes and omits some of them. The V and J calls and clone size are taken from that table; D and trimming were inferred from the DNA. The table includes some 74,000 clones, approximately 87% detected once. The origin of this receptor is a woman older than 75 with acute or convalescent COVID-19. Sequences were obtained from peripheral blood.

This CDR3 is CATSDSFRGDSADTQYF. The CDR3, as DNA: TGTGCCACCAGTGATTCGTTCCGGGGGGATTCGGCAGATACGCAGTATTTT. The chain is built from TRBV24-1 and TRBJ2-3, with TRBD2 matching 7 bases. Germline lookup yields CDR1 KGHDR and CDR2 SFDVKD. This CDR3 spans 17 amino acids. V shed 2 bases, J shed 4 bases, and the junction held 11 bases outside the gene matches.